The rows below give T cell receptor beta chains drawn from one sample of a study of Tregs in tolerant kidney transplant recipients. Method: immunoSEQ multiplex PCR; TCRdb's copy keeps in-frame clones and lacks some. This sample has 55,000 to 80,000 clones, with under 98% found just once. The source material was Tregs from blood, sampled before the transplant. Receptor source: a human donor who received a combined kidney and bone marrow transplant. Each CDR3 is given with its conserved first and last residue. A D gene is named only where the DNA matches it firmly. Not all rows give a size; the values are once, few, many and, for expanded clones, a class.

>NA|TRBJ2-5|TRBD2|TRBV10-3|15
TGTGCCATCAGTGCTCAGCGGGGGGGCGGGGAGACCCAGTACTTC
CAISAQRGGGETQYF
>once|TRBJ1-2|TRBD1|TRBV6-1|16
TGTGCCAGCAGTGAAGGTACAGGGGGGCGGCCATATGGCTACACCTTC
CASSEGTGGRPYGYTF
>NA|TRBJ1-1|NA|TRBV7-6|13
TGTGCCAGCAGCTCCGGGGGAGGGTATGAAGCTTTCTTT
CASSSGGGYEAFF
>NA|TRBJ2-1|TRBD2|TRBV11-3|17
TGTGCCAGCAGCTTAGCGGGAGGCGTCAGCTCCTACAATGAGCAGTTCTTC
CASSLAGGVSSYNEQFF
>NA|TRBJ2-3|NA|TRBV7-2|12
TGTGCCAGCAGGCGGACAGCAGATACGCAGTATTTT
CASRRTADTQYF
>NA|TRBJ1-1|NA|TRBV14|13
TGTGCCAGCAGCCAAGGGCTCGGGACTGAAGCTTTCTTT
CASSQGLGTEAFF
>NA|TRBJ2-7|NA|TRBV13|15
TGTGCCAGCAGCCCGAGACAGGTGATAGACTACGAGCAGTACTTC
CASSPRQVIDYEQYF
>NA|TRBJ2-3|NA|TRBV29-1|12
TGCAGCGTAACTCAGAGGGCAGATACGCAGTATTTT
CSVTQRADTQYF
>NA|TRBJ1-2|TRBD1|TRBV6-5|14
TGTGCCAGCAGGACAGGGGAAGACTGGGGTGGCTACACCTTC
CASRTGEDWGGYTF
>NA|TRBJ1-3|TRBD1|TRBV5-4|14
TGTGCCAGCCAGACAGGGCCCTCTGGAAACACCATATATTTT
CASQTGPSGNTIYF
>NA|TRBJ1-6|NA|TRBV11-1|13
TGTGCCAGCAGCTTAAATGTAGATTCACCCCTCCACTTT
CASSLNVDSPLHF
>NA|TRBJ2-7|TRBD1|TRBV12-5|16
TGTGCTAGTGGTTATTTACACGACAGGGTAGGATACGAGCAGTACTTC
CASGYLHDRVGYEQYF
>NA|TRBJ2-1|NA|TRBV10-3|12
TGTGCCATCAGTGCCACTTTCAATGAGCAGTTCTTC
CAISATFNEQFF
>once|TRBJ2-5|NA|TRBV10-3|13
TGTGCCATCCGACAGACTGGGGAAGAGACCCAGTACTTC
CAIRQTGEETQYF
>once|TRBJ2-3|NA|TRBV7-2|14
TGTGCCAGCTCATCTTCCTGGGGAGCAGATACGCAGTATTTT
CASSSSWGADTQYF
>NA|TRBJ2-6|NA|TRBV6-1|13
TGTGCCAGCAGTGGGAGGGTACCCAACGTCCTGACTTTC
CASSGRVPNVLTF
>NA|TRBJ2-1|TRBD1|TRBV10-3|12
TGTGCCATACGACCTACAGGGGCTGAGCAGTTCTTC
CAIRPTGAEQFF
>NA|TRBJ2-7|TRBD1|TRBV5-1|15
TGCGCCAGCAGCTATGGGACAGCCTCCTCCTACGAGCAGTACTTC
CASSYGTASSYEQYF
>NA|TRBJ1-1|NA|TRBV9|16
TGTGCCAGCAGCCTAAGAAGCGGGACGCTGGGGACTGAAGCTTTCTTT
CASSLRSGTLGTEAFF
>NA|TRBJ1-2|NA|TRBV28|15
TGTGCCAGCAGTCCACAAGGTGAGGGCCTCCGGGGCTACACCTTC
CASSPQGEGLRGYTF
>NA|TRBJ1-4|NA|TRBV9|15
TGTGCCAGCAGCTCCGGGGGGGAGTTTTGGGAAAAACTGTTTTTT
CASSSGGEFWEKLFF
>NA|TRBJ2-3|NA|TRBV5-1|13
TGCGCCAGCAGCTCAATTCTAGCGGATACGCAGTATTTT
CASSSILADTQYF
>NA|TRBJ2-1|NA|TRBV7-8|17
TGTGCCAGCAGCTTAGCAAAGGTGTCAGGGGCCTACAATGAGCAGTTCTTC
CASSLAKVSGAYNEQFF
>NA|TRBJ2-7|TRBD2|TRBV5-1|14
TGCGCCAGCAGCTTGGTTGGGACTAGCTTCGAGCAGTACTTC
CASSLVGTSFEQYF
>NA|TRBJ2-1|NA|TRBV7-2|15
TGTGCCAGCAGCCTAGGACCACTACAAAACAATGAGCAGTTCTTC
CASSLGPLQNNEQFF